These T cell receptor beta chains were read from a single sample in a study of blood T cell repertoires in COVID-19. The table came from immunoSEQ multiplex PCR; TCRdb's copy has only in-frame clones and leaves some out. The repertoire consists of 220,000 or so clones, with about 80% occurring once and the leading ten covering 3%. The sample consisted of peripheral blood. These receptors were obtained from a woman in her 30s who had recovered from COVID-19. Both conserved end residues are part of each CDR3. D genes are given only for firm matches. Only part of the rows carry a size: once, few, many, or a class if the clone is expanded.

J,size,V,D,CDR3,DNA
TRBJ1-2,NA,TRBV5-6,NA,CASSPSLTANYGYTF,TGTGCCAGCAGTCCTTCCCTCACGGCTAACTATGGCTACACCTTC
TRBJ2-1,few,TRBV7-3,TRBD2,CASSPIGLAGGKQFF,TGTGCCAGCAGTCCAATCGGACTAGCGGGGGGGAAGCAGTTCTTC
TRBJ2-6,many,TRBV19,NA,CATPKDREGSGANVLTF,TGTGCCACTCCTAAGGACAGGGAGGGTTCTGGGGCCAACGTCCTGACTTTC
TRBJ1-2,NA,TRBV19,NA,CASSLGRVQPGYTF,TGTGCCAGTAGTCTCGGCAGGGTACAACCTGGCTACACCTTC
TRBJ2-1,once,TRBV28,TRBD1,CASSAAERQGPYNEQFF,TGTGCCAGCAGTGCGGCGGAAAGACAGGGGCCCTACAATGAGCAGTTCTTC
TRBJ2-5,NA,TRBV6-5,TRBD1,CASSRDRQETQYF,TGTGCCAGCAGTCGGGACAGGCAAGAGACCCAGTACTTC
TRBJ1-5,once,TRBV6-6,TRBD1,CASSRQDRKQPQHF,TGTGCCAGCAGTCGGCAGGACAGGAAGCAGCCCCAGCATTTT
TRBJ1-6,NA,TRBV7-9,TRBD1,CASSPPTGGHSPLHF,TGTGCCAGCAGCCCACCGACAGGGGGCCATTCACCCCTCCACTTT
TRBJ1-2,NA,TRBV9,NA,CASSVTGKDGYTF,TGTGCCAGCAGCGTCACAGGGAAGGATGGCTACACCTTC
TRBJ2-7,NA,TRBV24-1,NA,CATSDTTKSPSYEQYF,TGTGCCACCAGTGATACGACAAAATCACCTTCCTACGAGCAGTACTTC
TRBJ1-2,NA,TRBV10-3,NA,CATSDSTFNYGYTF,TGTGCCACCTCCGACAGCACCTTTAACTATGGCTACACCTTC
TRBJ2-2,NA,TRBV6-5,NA,CAISTGWTGELFF,TGTGCCATATCCACAGGGTGGACCGGGGAGCTGTTTTTT
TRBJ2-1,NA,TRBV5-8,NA,CASSLEAAGNTYNEQFF,TGTGCCAGCAGCTTGGAGGCAGCGGGTAATACCTACAATGAGCAGTTCTTC
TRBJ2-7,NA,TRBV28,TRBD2,CASRPGTSGEYEQYF,TGTGCCAGCAGGCCCGGGACTAGCGGAGAATACGAGCAGTACTTC
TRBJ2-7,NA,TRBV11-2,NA,CASSLSGSSAGEQYF,TGTGCCAGCAGCTTAAGTGGCTCCTCCGCGGGCGAGCAGTACTTC
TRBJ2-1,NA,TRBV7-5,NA,CARTGTGAGHEQFF,TGTGCCAGAACCGGGACAGGGGCGGGCCATGAGCAGTTCTTC
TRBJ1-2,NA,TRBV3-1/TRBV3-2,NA,CASSQGTGGYYYGYTF,TGTGCCAGCAGCCAAGGTACAGGTGGATATTACTATGGCTACACCTTC
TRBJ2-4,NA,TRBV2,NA,CASSEGLPFLLAKNIQYF,TGTGCCAGCAGTGAGGGCTTACCGTTTCTTCTAGCCAAAAACATTCAGTACTTC
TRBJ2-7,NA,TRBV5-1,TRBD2,CASSSGLAGGGEQYF,TGCGCCAGCAGCTCGGGACTAGCGGGAGGAGGAGAGCAGTACTTC